This T cell receptor beta chain was profiled in a study of cytomegalovirus exposure and HLA in healthy donors. General study points: Using the classifier, cytomegalovirus status was reportedly diagnosed with high specificity and sensitivity.

Remarks on this clone: Its antigen remains unidentified.

Though probably carrying unrecorded immune exposures, donors were nominally healthy at sampling. Trimming took 1 base from V and 8 from J, leaving 14 bases between them. The CDR3 loop spans 14 amino acids. Germline V gene sequence: CDR1 SNHLY, CDR2 FYNNEI. 13 Jbeta primers and 60 Vbeta primers were used for the PCR. Using immunoSEQ multiplex PCR, the repertoire was profiled, and TCRdb retains in-frame clones only, with some absent. Of around 70,000 clones in the sample, 72% were seen once. The receptor was isolated from a woman between 40 and 55 years old in good health and CMV-seropositive. The rearrangement uses TRBV2 and TRBJ1-2; no clear D. The sequencing sample was made of PBMCs. The CDR3 nucleotides read TGTGCCAGCAGTGAAGGGTGGCGGTCTGGGGGCTACACCTTC. This sequence encodes CASSEGWRSGGYTF. The full variable domain, completed using reference TRBV2 and TRBJ1-2, is EPEVTQTPSHQVTQMGQEVILRCVPISNHLYFYWYRQILGQKVEFLVSFYNNEISEKSEIFDDQFSVERPDGSNFTLKIRSTKLEDSAMYFCASSEGWRSGGYTFGSGTRLTVV.